The rows below give T cell receptor beta chains drawn from one sample of a study of shared T cell receptors in the human thymus. Here immunoSEQ multiplex PCR was the method, and the copy in TCRdb shows in-frame clones only, minus some. The sample gives hundreds of thousands of clones, around 87% of which show up once; under 0.01% is in the top ten. These data were likewise used in another study, on human thymus T cells.

Sequenced sample: thymocytes. These TCRs come from a boy younger than two with a congenital heart defect. The CDR3 runs from the conserved cysteine through the conserved F or W. D genes are given only for firm matches. Clone sizes are given selectively: once, few, many, or a class where the clone is expanded.

clone_size: NA; v_call: TRBV10-3; j_call: TRBJ1-2; d_call: NA; cdr3_aa: CAISQGPPPDGYTF; cdr3_nt: TGTGCCATCAGCCAGGGGCCTCCACCGGATGGCTACACCTTC
clone_size: NA; v_call: TRBV15; j_call: TRBJ2-7; d_call: NA; cdr3_aa: CATSVGLQYEQYF; cdr3_nt: TGTGCCACCAGCGTGGGGCTGCAGTACGAGCAGTACTTC
clone_size: NA; v_call: TRBV19; j_call: TRBJ1-2; d_call: TRBD1; cdr3_aa: CASTPTGAYGYTF; cdr3_nt: TGTGCCAGTACCCCAACAGGGGCCTATGGCTACACCTTC
clone_size: NA; v_call: TRBV12-5; j_call: TRBJ1-2; d_call: NA; cdr3_aa: CASGLGLGAPDYGYTF; cdr3_nt: TGTGCTAGTGGTTTGGGTTTGGGGGCCCCAGACTATGGCTACACCTTC
clone_size: NA; v_call: TRBV5-6; j_call: TRBJ2-7; d_call: NA; cdr3_aa: CASSLAGYYEQYF; cdr3_nt: TGTGCCAGCAGCTTGGCAGGGTACTACGAGCAGTACTTC
clone_size: once; v_call: TRBV6-5; j_call: TRBJ2-1; d_call: TRBD1; cdr3_aa: CASSDVGQGESEQFF; cdr3_nt: TGTGCCAGCAGCGACGTGGGACAGGGGGAAAGTGAGCAGTTCTTC
clone_size: once; v_call: TRBV29-1; j_call: TRBJ2-1; d_call: NA; cdr3_aa: CSVTGSEQFF; cdr3_nt: TGCAGCGTTACAGGCTCTGAGCAGTTCTTC
clone_size: few; v_call: TRBV6-5; j_call: TRBJ1-1; d_call: NA; cdr3_aa: CASSGGVGNTEAFF; cdr3_nt: TGTGCCAGCAGTGGAGGGGTGGGGAACACTGAAGCTTTCTTT
clone_size: NA; v_call: TRBV19; j_call: TRBJ2-7; d_call: TRBD2; cdr3_aa: CASSGREGEQYF; cdr3_nt: TGTGCCAGCAGCGGGCGGGAGGGGGAGCAGTACTTC
clone_size: NA; v_call: TRBV4-3; j_call: TRBJ2-1; d_call: NA; cdr3_aa: CASSRHRDSQFF; cdr3_nt: TGCGCCAGCAGCCGGCACCGGGACTCCCAGTTCTTC
clone_size: few; v_call: TRBV7-2; j_call: TRBJ1-3; d_call: NA; cdr3_aa: CASSPPSGTLNGNTIYF; cdr3_nt: TGTGCCAGCAGCCCCCCAAGCGGGACCTTGAACGGAAACACCATATATTTT
clone_size: NA; v_call: TRBV6-5; j_call: TRBJ1-5; d_call: TRBD1; cdr3_aa: CASSPGTAPDPPQHF; cdr3_nt: TGTGCCAGCAGCCCCGGGACAGCGCCCGATCCGCCCCAGCATTTT
clone_size: NA; v_call: TRBV2; j_call: TRBJ1-1; d_call: NA; cdr3_aa: CASSERGPVNTEAFF; cdr3_nt: TGTGCCAGCAGTGAAAGGGGCCCTGTGAACACTGAAGCTTTCTTT
clone_size: NA; v_call: TRBV10-3; j_call: TRBJ2-3; d_call: NA; cdr3_aa: CAISASRQANDTQYF; cdr3_nt: TGTGCCATCAGTGCCTCCCGACAGGCAAACGATACGCAGTATTTT
clone_size: NA; v_call: TRBV6-1; j_call: TRBJ2-4; d_call: NA; cdr3_aa: CASSEPPDTLAKNIQYF; cdr3_nt: TGTGCCAGCAGTGAACCCCCAGACACACTAGCCAAAAACATTCAGTACTTC
clone_size: once; v_call: TRBV15; j_call: TRBJ2-7; d_call: TRBD1; cdr3_aa: CATSRDPPGGVYEQYF; cdr3_nt: TGTGCCACCAGCAGAGATCCCCCAGGGGGCGTTTACGAGCAGTACTTC
clone_size: NA; v_call: TRBV18; j_call: TRBJ2-3; d_call: NA; cdr3_aa: CASSPRQSTDTQYF; cdr3_nt: TGTGCCAGCTCACCGAGGCAGTCCACAGATACGCAGTATTTT
clone_size: NA; v_call: TRBV6-1; j_call: TRBJ1-1; d_call: NA; cdr3_aa: CASSERGYTEAFF; cdr3_nt: TGTGCCAGCAGTGAAAGGGGCTACACTGAAGCTTTCTTT
clone_size: few; v_call: TRBV14; j_call: TRBJ2-7; d_call: NA; cdr3_aa: CASSHLLKTPEQYF; cdr3_nt: TGTGCCAGCAGCCATCTATTAAAAACCCCCGAGCAGTACTTC
clone_size: NA; v_call: TRBV4-3; j_call: TRBJ2-7; d_call: TRBD1; cdr3_aa: CASSQDSPYPGGSYEQYF; cdr3_nt: TGCGCCAGCAGCCAAGATTCACCTTACCCAGGGGGCTCCTACGAGCAGTACTTC
clone_size: once; v_call: TRBV10-1; j_call: TRBJ2-7; d_call: TRBD2; cdr3_aa: CASSDFSGPGPYEQYF; cdr3_nt: TGCGCCAGCAGTGATTTTAGCGGGCCCGGTCCATACGAGCAGTACTTC
clone_size: once; v_call: TRBV28; j_call: TRBJ2-1; d_call: NA; cdr3_aa: CASSKRQPSYNEQFF; cdr3_nt: TGTGCCAGCAGTAAAAGACAGCCTTCCTACAATGAGCAGTTCTTC
clone_size: NA; v_call: TRBV5-1; j_call: TRBJ1-1; d_call: NA; cdr3_aa: CASSLAGEFTEAFF; cdr3_nt: TGCGCCAGCAGCTTGGCTGGGGAGTTCACTGAAGCTTTCTTT
clone_size: NA; v_call: TRBV27; j_call: TRBJ2-7; d_call: TRBD1; cdr3_aa: CASARSGTGYIYEQYF; cdr3_nt: TGTGCCAGCGCGCGCTCCGGGACAGGGTATATCTACGAGCAGTACTTC
clone_size: NA; v_call: TRBV21-1; j_call: TRBJ1-2; d_call: NA; cdr3_aa: CASSKGQGGYTF; cdr3_nt: TGTGCCAGCAGCAAAGGACAGGGCGGCTACACCTTC
clone_size: NA; v_call: TRBV4-1; j_call: TRBJ2-3; d_call: TRBD2; cdr3_aa: CASSPSGGATDTQYF; cdr3_nt: TGCGCCAGCAGCCCTAGCGGGGGGGCCACAGATACGCAGTATTTT
clone_size: NA; v_call: TRBV28; j_call: TRBJ1-2; d_call: NA; cdr3_aa: CASSSGLYGYTF; cdr3_nt: TGTGCCAGCAGTTCGGGACTCTATGGCTACACCTTC
clone_size: NA; v_call: TRBV14; j_call: TRBJ1-1; d_call: TRBD1; cdr3_aa: CASSQGGRGRTEAFF; cdr3_nt: TGTGCCAGCAGCCAAGGTGGAAGGGGGCGTACTGAAGCTTTCTTT
clone_size: NA; v_call: TRBV7-2; j_call: TRBJ1-1; d_call: TRBD1; cdr3_aa: CASSSGQAHEAFF; cdr3_nt: TGTGCCAGCAGCTCGGGACAGGCCCATGAAGCTTTCTTT
clone_size: NA; v_call: TRBV9; j_call: TRBJ2-7; d_call: TRBD2; cdr3_aa: CASSTGLAASCEQYF; cdr3_nt: TGTGCCAGCAGCACCGGACTAGCGGCCTCCTGCGAGCAGTACTTC
clone_size: NA; v_call: TRBV7-2; j_call: TRBJ2-1; d_call: TRBD2; cdr3_aa: CASSLGPSGRSSHNEQFF; cdr3_nt: TGTGCCAGCAGCTTAGGCCCTAGCGGGAGGAGTAGCCACAATGAGCAGTTCTTC
clone_size: NA; v_call: TRBV29-1; j_call: TRBJ1-1; d_call: NA; cdr3_aa: CSVEDHRGAIDTEAFF; cdr3_nt: TGCAGCGTTGAAGATCACCGGGGGGCAATCGACACTGAAGCTTTCTTT
clone_size: once; v_call: TRBV4-1; j_call: TRBJ2-3; d_call: NA; cdr3_aa: CASSQVSLRINTDTQYF; cdr3_nt: TGCGCCAGCAGCCAAGTCTCTCTGCGAATCAACACAGATACGCAGTATTTT
clone_size: NA; v_call: TRBV9; j_call: TRBJ2-3; d_call: TRBD1; cdr3_aa: CASSVDRGHEDTQYF; cdr3_nt: TGTGCCAGCAGCGTAGACAGGGGGCATGAAGATACGCAGTATTTT
clone_size: NA; v_call: TRBV25-1; j_call: TRBJ2-1; d_call: NA; cdr3_aa: CASSASFGVRSYNEQFF; cdr3_nt: TGTGCCAGCAGTGCTTCCTTTGGAGTTAGATCCTACAATGAGCAGTTCTTC
clone_size: NA; v_call: TRBV5-5; j_call: TRBJ1-6; d_call: NA; cdr3_aa: CASSLRGRDKSPLHF; cdr3_nt: TGTGCCAGCAGCTTAAGGGGCAGGGACAAATCACCCCTCCACTTT
clone_size: NA; v_call: TRBV28; j_call: TRBJ2-3; d_call: NA; cdr3_aa: CASSRQSTDTQYF; cdr3_nt: TGTGCCAGCAGTCGACAGTCCACAGATACGCAGTATTTT
clone_size: NA; v_call: TRBV9; j_call: TRBJ2-3; d_call: TRBD2; cdr3_aa: CASSLSGTPSTDTQYF; cdr3_nt: TGTGCCAGCAGCCTTAGCGGGACTCCTAGCACAGATACGCAGTATTTT
clone_size: NA; v_call: TRBV5-4; j_call: TRBJ1-1; d_call: TRBD1; cdr3_aa: CASTPPGTVNTEAFF; cdr3_nt: TGTGCCAGCACCCCGCCCGGGACAGTGAACACTGAAGCTTTCTTT
clone_size: few; v_call: TRBV6-5; j_call: TRBJ1-2; d_call: NA; cdr3_aa: CASSARGHYGYTF; cdr3_nt: TGTGCCAGCAGTGCCAGGGGACACTATGGCTACACCTTC